The 12 T cell receptor beta chains below were found in one sample sequenced in a study of identifying expanded T cells in peripheral blood. The repertoire was sequenced with immunoSEQ multiplex PCR; TCRdb's copy has only in-frame clones and lacks some. The sample yields 84,000 or so clones, approximately 89% seen once. The specimen sequenced was blood. The receptors shown here come from a person aged 18 to 69 in good health.

The rearrangement uses TRBV21-1 and TRBJ2-5; no DNA check was done on the table's D call, TRBD2. TRBV21-1 is a pseudogene. The CDR3 loop spans 19 amino acids. The CDR3 loop is CASSKGRGTSGTYQETQYF. The CDR3 nucleotides read TGTGCCAGCAGCAAAGGGCGTGGAACTAGCGGGACGTACCAAGAGACCCAGTACTTC.

This chain joins TRBV6-4 and TRBJ1-2; 10 bases are a match to TRBD1. Trimming took 7 bases from V and 6 from J; bases not matched to a gene: 5. Germline CDR1 reads MRHNA; CDR2 reads SNTAGT. This CDR3 is built from 13 residues. The CDR3, as DNA: TGTGCCAGCAAAAGACAGGGGGCCCATGGCTACACCTTC. This sequence encodes CASKRQGAHGYTF.

The chain couples TRBV6-4 to TRBJ2-1; unclear D gene. The length of the CDR3 is 15 residues. Trimming pared 7 bases from V and 0 bases from J, leaving 13 bases between. CDR1 and CDR2 (germline): MRHNA, SNTAGT. The DNA of the CDR3 is TGTGCCAGCATGAAGGATCAGTACTCCTACAATGAGCAGTTCTTC. This translates into CASMKDQYSYNEQFF.

The chain uses TRBV10-3 and TRBJ2-2; D is uncertain. V was shortened by 0 bases and J by 3 bases, with 2 bases between the two germline ends. From germline, CDR1 is ENHRY and CDR2 SYGVKD. The CDR3 spans 13 residues. As DNA, the CDR3 is TGTGCCATCAGTGAGTCGGACACCGGGGAGCTGTTTTTT. This gives the protein CAISESDTGELFF.

This chain connects TRBV7-2 to TRBJ2-7; D may be TRBD2 (6 bases). V was pared by 3 bases and J by 2 bases, with 14 bases between. This CDR3 has 15 residues. Germline lookup yields CDR1 SGHTA and CDR2 FQGNSA. The CDR3 DNA is TGTGCCAGCAGCTTTCTGGCGGGGTCTACCTACGAGCAGTACTTC. It encodes CASSFLAGSTYEQYF.

In this sample, this clone turned up a few times. The chain uses TRBV6-6 and TRBJ1-6, with D unclear. V lost 7 bases and J lost 7, with 14 bases in between. The CDR3 is 14 residues long. In germline, CDR1 is MNHNY, CDR2 SVGAGI (reference sequence). The CDR3 is CASTNAARNSPLHF. DNA of the CDR3: TGTGCCAGCACCAACGCGGCCCGCAATTCACCCCTCCACTTT.

The rearrangement links TRBV5-6 to TRBJ2-1; no clear D. The germline V and J ends were trimmed by 0 bases and 12 bases, with 10 bases remaining between them. The length of the CDR3 is 12 residues. The germline gives CDR1 SGHDT, CDR2 YYEEEE. CDR3: CASSLELIGQFF. CDR3 bases: TGTGCCAGCAGCTTGGAGCTGATTGGGCAGTTCTTC.

This chain joins TRBV29-1 and TRBJ2-1; TRBD1 aligns across 9 bases. This CDR3 is 13 amino acids long. The V and J ends lost 6 bases and 5 bases, in that order; junction bases with no gene match: 5. CDR1 is SQVTM, CDR2 ANQGSEA, per germline. The CDR3 DNA follows: TGCAGCGTACCGGGACAGGGAAACAATGAGCAGTTCTTC. Encoded protein: CSVPGQGNNEQFF.

This chain links TRBV5-1 with TRBJ1-2; possibly TRBD1 for D (5 bases). V lost 8 bases and J 6 bases, leaving 11 bases between the germline ends. This CDR3 region has 11 residues. Germline V gene lookup returns CDR1 SGHRS and CDR2 YFSETQ. In nucleotides, the CDR3 is TGCGCCAGTGGCCCGGGGGATGGCTACACCTTC. Residues: CASGPGDGYTF. The entire variable domain, with the rest obtained from reference TRBV5-1 and TRBJ1-2, is as follows: KAGVTQTPRYLIKTRGQQVTLSCSPISGHRSVSWYQQTPGQGLQFLFEYFSETQRNKGNFPGRFSGRQFSNSRSEMNVSTLELGDSALYLCASGPGDGYTFGSGTRLTVV.

The chain combines TRBV2 with TRBJ1-4; D is possibly TRBD1 (5 bases). CDR1 is SNHLY, CDR2 FYNNEI, per germline. The CDR3 is made up of 19 amino acids. V lost 6 bases to trimming and J lost 0 bases, with 23 bases between them. Here the CDR3 reads CASRGPGMPLGATNEKLFF. CDR3 DNA sequence: TGTGCCAGCAGGGGGCCGGGGATGCCCTTGGGGGCAACTAATGAAAAACTGTTTTTT.

V gene TRBV18 combines with J gene TRBJ1-1, with TRBD1 identical over 8 bases. Germline V CDR1 and CDR2: KGHSH, LQKENI. The V gene end was trimmed by 3 bases and the J gene end by 5 bases; junction bases not matched to a gene: 8. The CDR3 spans 15 residues. CDR3 DNA sequence: TGTGCCAGCTCACCTCGGACAGGGCGAGATACTGAAGCTTTCTTT. Translating gives CASSPRTGRDTEAFF.

The genes are TRBV5-8 and TRBJ2-1; D unclear. Germline V gene sequence: CDR1 SGHTS, CDR2 YDEGEE. This CDR3 is built from 15 residues. Trimming took 2 bases from V and 1 from J, leaving 10 bases between them. The CDR3 region is CASSFSFASYNEQFF. The CDR3 DNA reads as TGTGCCAGCAGCTTCAGCTTCGCTTCCTACAATGAGCAGTTCTTC.